This TCR beta chain stems from a study of cytomegalovirus exposure and HLA in healthy donors (dated by TCRdb to 2016 to 2017). Background on the whole study: According to a later analysis, the 120 or so validation repertoires were produced on the same platform as the approximately 600 repertoires of the first cohort. The study aimed to test whether cataloging public T cell receptors could reveal signatures of past pathogen exposure. A separate validation cohort of some 130 different subjects was used in addition to the 666-subject first cohort. The study combined high-throughput TCR immunosequencing, statistical association of individual TCRs with disease status, and machine learning to predict cytomegalovirus infection status. Study-wide findings and limitations: Three of the identified cytomegalovirus-associated TCR beta chains were confirmed in vitro to be specific for cytomegalovirus antigens. Of the cluster scores, approximately 95% were above 0 in a later analysis, which found that TCRs clustered in the first cohort also tended to co-occur in the approximately 130 validation repertoires. The study listed 170 or so TCR beta chains as associated with cytomegalovirus. Across donors, most TCR sequences were observed very rarely, whereas some public TCRs were present in many individuals. The authors suggested that the approach could potentially be extended to other disease states and immunological phenotypes. All 120 or so repertoires were used to score co-occurrence in the validation cohort in a later analysis, because that analysis had no HLA typing for the cohort. Cytomegalovirus status was reported to be diagnosed by the classifier with high specificity and sensitivity in both the original and validation cohorts.

Separate from the approximately 700-subject first cohort, the validation cohort of 95 to 150 subjects was the group to which the donors belonged. About this clone: This clone's antigen is unknown. No base quality values were provided; no much bigger clone lies one nucleotide off.

Libraries were prepared through the immunoSEQ multiplex PCR assay. The paper's data handling went like this. A statistical classification framework was developed to diagnose cytomegalovirus status using the catalog of TCR beta chain sequences. The clones in this table, taken by TCRdb from immuneACCESS, are in-frame only. Not every clone is retained; where verified, under half of the shortfall comes from an unresolved V gene, and the cause of the rest is unknown. That table furnishes V, J and clone size, whereas the DNA furnished D and trimming. Across this sample there are 150,000 to 180,000 clones, with about 86% seen only once. The top ten constitute approximately 2% of the sample. The source is a human donor in good health. The sample was PBMCs.

The CDR3 here reads CASSPGTGVNEKLFF. The DNA reads TGTGCCAGCAGTCCCGGGACAGGAGTTAATGAAAAACTGTTTTTT. The chain links TRBV6-5 with TRBJ1-4; the junction holds 8 bases that match TRBD1. Via the germline V gene, CDR1 is MNHEY and CDR2 SVGAGI. Reading from cysteine to phenylalanine, the CDR3 counts 15 amino acids. This entry keeps only the CDR3 DNA: 45 bases, framed from base 1. V ends up 5 bases short and J 4 bases short, with an unmatched junction base count of 6.